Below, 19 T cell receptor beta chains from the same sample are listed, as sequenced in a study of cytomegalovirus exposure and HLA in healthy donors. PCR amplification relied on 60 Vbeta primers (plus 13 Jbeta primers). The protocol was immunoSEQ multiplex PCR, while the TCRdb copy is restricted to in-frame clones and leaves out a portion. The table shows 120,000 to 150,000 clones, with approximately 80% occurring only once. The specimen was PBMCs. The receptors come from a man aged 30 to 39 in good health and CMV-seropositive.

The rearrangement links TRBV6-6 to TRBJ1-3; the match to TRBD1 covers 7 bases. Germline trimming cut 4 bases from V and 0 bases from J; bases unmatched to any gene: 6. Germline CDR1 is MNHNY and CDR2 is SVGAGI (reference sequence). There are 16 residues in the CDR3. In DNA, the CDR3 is TGTGCCAGCAGTTTCGTACAGGGGAACTCTGGAAACACCATATATTTT. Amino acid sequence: CASSFVQGNSGNTIYF.

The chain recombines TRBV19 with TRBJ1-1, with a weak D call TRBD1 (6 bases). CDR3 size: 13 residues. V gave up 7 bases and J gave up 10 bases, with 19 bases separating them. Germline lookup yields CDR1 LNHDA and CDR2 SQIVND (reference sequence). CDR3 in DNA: TGTGCCAGTACTACAGGGACGGCGAGAAGAGCTTTCTTT. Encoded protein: CASTTGTARRAFF.

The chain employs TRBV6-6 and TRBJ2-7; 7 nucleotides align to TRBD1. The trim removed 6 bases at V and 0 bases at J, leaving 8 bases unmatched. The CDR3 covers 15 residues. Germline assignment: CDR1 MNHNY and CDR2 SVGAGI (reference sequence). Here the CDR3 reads CASRNGQANSYEQYF. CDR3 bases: TGTGCCAGCAGGAATGGACAGGCCAACTCCTACGAGCAGTACTTC.

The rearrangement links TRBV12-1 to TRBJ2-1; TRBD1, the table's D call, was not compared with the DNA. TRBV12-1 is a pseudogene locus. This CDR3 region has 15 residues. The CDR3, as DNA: TGTGCCAGCAGCGCTTGGACAGGGGCGTACAATGAGCAGTTCTTC. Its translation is CASSAWTGAYNEQFF.

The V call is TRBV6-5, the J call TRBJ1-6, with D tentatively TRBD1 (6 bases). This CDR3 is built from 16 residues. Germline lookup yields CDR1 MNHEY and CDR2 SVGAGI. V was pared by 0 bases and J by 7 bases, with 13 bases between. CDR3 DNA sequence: TGTGCCAGCAGTTACTCGTACAGGGTGGACAATTCACCCCTCCACTTT. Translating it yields CASSYSYRVDNSPLHF.

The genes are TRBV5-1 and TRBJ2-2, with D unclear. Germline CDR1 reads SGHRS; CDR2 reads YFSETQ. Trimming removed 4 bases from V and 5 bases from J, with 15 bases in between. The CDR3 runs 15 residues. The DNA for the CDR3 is TGCGCCAGCAGCCTCCTATCTAGGAGAACCGGGGAGCTGTTTTTT. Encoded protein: CASSLLSRRTGELFF. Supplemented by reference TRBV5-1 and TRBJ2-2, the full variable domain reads KAGVTQTPRYLIKTRGQQVTLSCSPISGHRSVSWYQQTPGQGLQFLFEYFSETQRNKGNFPGRFSGRQFSNSRSEMNVSTLELGDSALYLCASSLLSRRTGELFFGEGSRLTVL.

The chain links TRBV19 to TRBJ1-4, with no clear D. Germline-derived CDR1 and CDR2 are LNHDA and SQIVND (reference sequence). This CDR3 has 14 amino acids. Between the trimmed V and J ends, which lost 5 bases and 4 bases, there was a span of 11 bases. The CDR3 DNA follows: TGTGCCAGTAGTCCTCAGGCGGGTAATGAAAAACTGTTTTTT. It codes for CASSPQAGNEKLFF. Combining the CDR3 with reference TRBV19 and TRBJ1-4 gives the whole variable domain DGGITQSPKYLFRKEGQNVTLSCEQNLNHDAMYWYRQDPGQGLRLIYYSQIVNDFQKGDIAEGYSVSREKKESFPLTVTSAQKNPTAFYLCASSPQAGNEKLFFGSGTQLSVL.

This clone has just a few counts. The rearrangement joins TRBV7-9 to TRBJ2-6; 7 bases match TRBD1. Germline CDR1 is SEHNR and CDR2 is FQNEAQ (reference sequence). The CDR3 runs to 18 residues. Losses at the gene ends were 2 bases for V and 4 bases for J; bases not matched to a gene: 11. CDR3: CASSLSLGGAEGANVLTF. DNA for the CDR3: TGTGCCAGCAGCTTATCCTTAGGGGGCGCGGAGGGGGCCAACGTCCTGACTTTC.

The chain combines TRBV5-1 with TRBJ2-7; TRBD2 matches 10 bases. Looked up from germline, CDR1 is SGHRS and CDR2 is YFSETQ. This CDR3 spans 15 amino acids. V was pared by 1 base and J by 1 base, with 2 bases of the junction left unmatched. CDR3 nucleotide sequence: TGCGCCAGCAGCTTGACTAGCGGGGCTTCCTACGAGCAGTACTTC. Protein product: CASSLTSGASYEQYF.

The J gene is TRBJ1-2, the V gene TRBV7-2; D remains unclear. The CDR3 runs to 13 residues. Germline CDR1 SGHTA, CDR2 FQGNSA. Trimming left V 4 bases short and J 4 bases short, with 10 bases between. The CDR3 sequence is CASSSEKSYGYTF. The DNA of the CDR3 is TGTGCCAGCAGCTCGGAGAAATCCTATGGCTACACCTTC.

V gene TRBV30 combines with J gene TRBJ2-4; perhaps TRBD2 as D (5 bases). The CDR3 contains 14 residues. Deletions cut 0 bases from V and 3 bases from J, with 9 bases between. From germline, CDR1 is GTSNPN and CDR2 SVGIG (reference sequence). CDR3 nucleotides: TGTGCCTGGAGTGTAGGAGGAGTCAAAAACATTCAGTACTTC. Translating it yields CAWSVGGVKNIQYF. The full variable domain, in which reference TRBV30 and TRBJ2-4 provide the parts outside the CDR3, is SQTIHQWPATLVQPVGSPLSLECTVEGTSNPNLYWYRQAAGRGLQLLFYSVGIGQISSEVPQNLSASRPQDRQFILSSKKLLLSDSGFYLCAWSVGGVKNIQYFGAGTRLSVL.

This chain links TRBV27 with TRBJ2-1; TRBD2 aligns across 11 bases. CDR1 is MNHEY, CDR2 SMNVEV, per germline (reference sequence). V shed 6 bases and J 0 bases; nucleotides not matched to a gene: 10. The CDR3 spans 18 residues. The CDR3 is CASRTKGTSGTSYNEQFF. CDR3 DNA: TGTGCCAGCAGGACAAAAGGGACTAGCGGCACCTCCTACAATGAGCAGTTCTTC.

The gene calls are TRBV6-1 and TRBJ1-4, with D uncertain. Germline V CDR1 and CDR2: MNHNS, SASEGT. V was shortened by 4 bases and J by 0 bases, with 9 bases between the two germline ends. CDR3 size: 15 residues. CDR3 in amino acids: CASSGAGATNEKLFF. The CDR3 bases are TGTGCCAGCAGTGGGGCCGGTGCAACTAATGAAAAACTGTTTTTT.

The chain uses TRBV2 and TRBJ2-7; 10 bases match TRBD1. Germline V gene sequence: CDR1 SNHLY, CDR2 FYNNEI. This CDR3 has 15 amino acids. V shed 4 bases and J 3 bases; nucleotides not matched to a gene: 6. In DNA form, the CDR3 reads TGTGCCAGCAGTGTGGGACAGGGGCCGTACTACGAGCAGTACTTC. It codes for CASSVGQGPYYEQYF. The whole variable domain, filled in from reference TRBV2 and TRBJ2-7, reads EPEVTQTPSHQVTQMGQEVILRCVPISNHLYFYWYRQILGQKVEFLVSFYNNEISEKSEIFDDQFSVERPDGSNFTLKIRSTKLEDSAMYFCASSVGQGPYYEQYFGPGTRLTVT.

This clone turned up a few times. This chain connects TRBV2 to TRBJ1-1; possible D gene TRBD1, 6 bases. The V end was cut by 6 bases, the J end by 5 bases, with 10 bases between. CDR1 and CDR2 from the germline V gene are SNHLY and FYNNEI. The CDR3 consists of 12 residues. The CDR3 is CASRQGRTEAFF. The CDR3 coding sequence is TGTGCCAGCAGACAGGGTCGTACTGAAGCTTTCTTT. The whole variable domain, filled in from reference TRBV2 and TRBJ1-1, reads EPEVTQTPSHQVTQMGQEVILRCVPISNHLYFYWYRQILGQKVEFLVSFYNNEISEKSEIFDDQFSVERPDGSNFTLKIRSTKLEDSAMYFCASRQGRTEAFFGQGTRLTVV.

Here the CDR3 DNA reads TGTGCCAGCAGCTTTCTAGCGGCCTACAATGAGCAGTTCTTC. It codes for CASSFLAAYNEQFF. The genes are TRBV7-8 and TRBJ2-1; 7 nucleotides line up with TRBD2. The CDR3 sequence is 14 residues long. V lost 3 bases, J lost 2 bases, and 1 base stayed unmatched. Germline lookup yields CDR1 SGHVS and CDR2 FQNEAQ.

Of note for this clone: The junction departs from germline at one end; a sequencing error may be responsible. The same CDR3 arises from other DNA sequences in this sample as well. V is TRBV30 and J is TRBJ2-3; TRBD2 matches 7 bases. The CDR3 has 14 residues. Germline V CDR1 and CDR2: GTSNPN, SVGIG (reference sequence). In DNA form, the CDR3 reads TGTGCCTGGAGTGTACGGGACTATCATGATACGCAGTACTTT. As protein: CAWSVRDYHDTQYF.

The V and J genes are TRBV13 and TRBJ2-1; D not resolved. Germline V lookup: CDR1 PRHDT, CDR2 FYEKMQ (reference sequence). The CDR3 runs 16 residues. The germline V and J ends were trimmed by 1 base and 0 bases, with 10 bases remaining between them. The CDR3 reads CASSLVERTSYNEQFF. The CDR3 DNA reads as TGTGCCAGCAGCTTAGTAGAGCGAACCTCCTACAATGAGCAGTTCTTC.

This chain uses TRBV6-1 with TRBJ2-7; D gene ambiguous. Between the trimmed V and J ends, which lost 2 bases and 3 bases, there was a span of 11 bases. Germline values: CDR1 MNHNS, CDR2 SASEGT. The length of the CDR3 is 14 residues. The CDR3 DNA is TGTGCCAGCAGTGAATCGGGTTTCCTCTACGAGCAGTACTTC. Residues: CASSESGFLYEQYF.